This T cell receptor (beta chain) was recovered during a study of T cells after posttransplantation cyclophosphamide. Study results and limitations: Donor CD8+ memory clones often dominated recipient blood repertoires at later times. Recipient CMV seropositivity and CMV reactivation strongly tracked TRB clonality. Skin or GI-infiltrating T cells shared few TRB sequences with blood.

V shed 0 bases, J shed 5 bases, and the junction held 6 bases outside the gene matches. CDR1 is MNHNY, CDR2 SVGAGI, per germline (reference sequence). This CDR3 is 16 amino acids long. As to this clone: Its target is unknown.

The data were produced by immunoSEQ multiplex PCR, yet TCRdb's version contains in-frame clones alone and is incomplete. Of approximately 16,000 clones listed, about nine tenths are singletons. Controls had myeloablative marrow grafts with methotrexate and calcineurin inhibitor, sampled at 1 year. This TCR was sampled from a male patient in his 50s who received an allogeneic stem cell transplant from an unrelated donor, was CMV-positive, and had chronic GVHD only. A subset of T cells may come from the graft donor. The chain has TRBV6-6 and TRBJ2-1; the match to TRBD1 covers 8 bases. The sequenced sample was PBMCs, obtained after an allogeneic stem cell transplant with a calcineurin inhibitor and methotrexate. The CDR3 DNA is TGTGCCAGCAGTTACTCAGGACAGGGTTGGAACAATGAGCAGTTCTTC. It is translated as CASSYSGQGWNNEQFF.